Each of the 17 T cell receptor beta chains below was sequenced from the same sample in a study of control samples from healthy donors and cancer patients (dated by TCRdb to the early 2020s). Library preparation used the immunoSEQ multiplex PCR assay. TCRdb limited this immuneACCESS table to in-frame rearrangements with V and J called. A share of clones is missing; checked studies link under half to unresolved V genes, and the rest is unexplained. This sample gives roughly 76,000 clones in total; roughly 93% of them show up just once. The leading ten clones occupy 4.5% to 6% of the sample. Sample: blood. The receptor source for this set is a woman aged 18 to 35 in good health.

In its sample, this clone was seen once. This chain links TRBV5-6 with TRBJ2-1; 12 positions match TRBD2. The CDR3 extends over 18 amino acids. Germline-derived CDR1 and CDR2 are SGHDT and YYEEEE. After removal of 3 bases from V and 3 bases from J, the junction contained 10 bases not matched to a gene. DNA of the CDR3: TGTGCCAGCAGCTCCTGGGCGGGGACTAGCGGGTTCTACAATGAGCAGTTCTTC. As protein: CASSSWAGTSGFYNEQFF.

Here the CDR3 reads CASSPGVLNYGYTF. DNA for the CDR3: TGTGCCAGCAGCCCAGGGGTTCTGAACTATGGCTACACCTTC. This chain joins TRBV28 and TRBJ1-2, with TRBD1 as a possible D gene (6 bases). This CDR3 has 14 residues. In germline, CDR1 is MDHEN, CDR2 SYDVKM. Trimming pared 6 bases from V and 2 bases from J, leaving 13 bases between.

Within the sample, this clone is medium-sized (0.01 to 0.1%). The rearrangement uses TRBV25-1 and TRBJ1-5, with D perhaps TRBD1 (6 bases). Germline-derived CDR1 and CDR2 are MGHDK and SYGVNS. V was shortened by 3 bases and J by 6 bases, with 12 bases between the two germline ends. The length of the CDR3 is 14 residues. CDR3 DNA: TGTGCCAGCAGTGAGGTGGGGGGCAGTCAGCCCCAGCATTTT. Protein: CASSEVGGSQPQHF. Using reference TRBV25-1 and TRBJ1-5 for the parts outside the CDR3, the full variable domain is EADIYQTPRYLVIGTGKKITLECSQTMGHDKMYWYQQDPGMELHLIHYSYGVNSTEKGDLSSESTVSRIRTEHFPLTLESARPSHTSQYLCASSEVGGSQPQHFGDGTRLSIL.

The chain combines TRBV5-1 with TRBJ2-5; 9 bases agree with TRBD2. The germline gives CDR1 SGHRS, CDR2 YFSETQ. With V trimmed by 0 bases and J by 1 base, 7 bases remained unmatched. This CDR3 has 17 amino acids. CDR3 DNA sequence: TGCGCCAGCAGCTTGGCCGGTCTGACTAGCGGCCAAGAGACCCAGTACTTC. Its protein product is CASSLAGLTSGQETQYF.

This clone occurred once. J is TRBJ2-1 and V is TRBV19, with 9 bases that match TRBD2. The junction had 7 bases not matched to a gene; V was cut back by 4 bases and J by 3 bases. CDR3 length: 16 residues. Looked up from germline, CDR1 is LNHDA and CDR2 is SQIVND (reference sequence). The CDR3 loop reads CASSKSSGIIYNEQFF. The CDR3 bases are TGTGCCAGTAGTAAGTCTAGCGGGATTATCTACAATGAGCAGTTCTTC.

The chain is built from TRBV9 and TRBJ2-3; perhaps D is TRBD1 or TRBD2 (5 bases each). Germline values: CDR1 SGDLS, CDR2 YYNGEE. The V gene lost 4 bases and the J gene lost 0 bases, with 15 bases spanning the gap. CDR3 length: 16 amino acids. The CDR3: CASSSRVGVSTDTQYF. DNA of the CDR3: TGTGCCAGCAGCTCCAGGGTGGGGGTTAGCACAGATACGCAGTATTTT.

In this sample, this clone turned up once. The gene calls are TRBV28 and TRBJ1-5; 7 nucleotides align to TRBD1. Germline CDR1 is MDHEN and CDR2 is SYDVKM. Trimming at V came to 4 bases and at J to 4 bases, leaving 4 bases not matched to a gene. The CDR3 has 14 amino acids. The CDR3 region is CASSYRGPNQPQHF. CDR3 coding DNA: TGTGCCAGCAGTTACAGGGGACCTAATCAGCCCCAGCATTTT.

CDR3 sequence reads: CASSLEFGSGSNYGYTF. DNA for the CDR3: TGTGCCAGCAGCTTAGAGTTCGGGTCCGGTTCTAACTATGGCTACACCTTC. The chain couples TRBV7-2 to TRBJ1-2, with no clear D. Germline V gene lookup returns CDR1 SGHTA and CDR2 FQGNSA. Trimming left V 1 base short and J 0 bases short, with 15 bases between. The CDR3 is 17 amino acids.

The chain uses TRBV5-4 and TRBJ1-2; D remains unclear. V was cut by 0 bases and J by 2 bases, with 8 bases left in between. This CDR3 has 14 amino acids. The germline V gene has CDR1 SGHNT and CDR2 YYREEE (reference sequence). CDR3 nucleotides: TGTGCCAGCAGCTTGGTTCACGAGAACTATGGCTACACCTTC. Encoded protein: CASSLVHENYGYTF.

The chain couples TRBV19 to TRBJ1-4; TRBD1 aligns across 9 bases. Germline CDR1 reads LNHDA; CDR2 reads SQIVND (reference sequence). This CDR3 region has 15 residues. Trimming took 2 bases from V and 7 from J; bases not matched to a gene: 5. The CDR3 DNA sequence: TGTGCCAGTAGTATAAAGGGACAGGGTCCTGAAAAACTGTTTTTT. It translates to CASSIKGQGPEKLFF.

The rearrangement links TRBV4-3 to TRBJ2-4; D is unresolved. V was clipped by 0 bases and J by 5 bases, with 11 bases between them. Germline CDR1 is LGHNA and CDR2 is YSLEER. CDR3 length: 15 residues. CDR3 nucleotide sequence: TGCGCCAGCAGCCAAGACTTCATGGGTCAAAACATTCAGTACTTC. It is translated as CASSQDFMGQNIQYF.

The rearrangement links TRBV15 to TRBJ1-2, with 8 nucleotides matching TRBD1. This CDR3 spans 14 amino acids. J gave up 5 bases and V 3 bases, and 5 bases lay outside the gene matches. Germline CDR1 is LNHNV and CDR2 is YYDKDF (reference sequence). The CDR3 is CATSSGGTGYGYTF. In DNA, the CDR3 is TGTGCCACCAGCAGTGGGGGGACAGGTTATGGCTACACCTTC.

This chain uses TRBV5-4 with TRBJ2-7; D may match TRBD1 or TRBD2 (5 bases each). The V gene lost 2 bases and the J gene lost 4 bases, with 13 bases spanning the gap. The CDR3 is 14 residues long. The germline V gene has CDR1 SGHNT and CDR2 YYREEE (reference sequence). The CDR3 region is CASSLGDLSYEQYF. The CDR3 coding sequence is TGTGCCAGCAGCTTAGGGGACCTATCATACGAGCAGTACTTC.

The chain has TRBV2 and TRBJ2-3, with 15 bases matching TRBD2. The CDR3 totals 19 residues. V shed 3 bases, J shed 2 bases, and the junction held 9 bases outside the gene matches. Germline values: CDR1 SNHLY, CDR2 FYNNEI. The CDR3 nucleotides read TGTGCCAGCAGTGAGTTTAGGACTAGCGGGGGGGCACACACAGATACGCAGTATTTT. Its protein product is CASSEFRTSGGAHTDTQYF. Combining the CDR3 with reference TRBV2 and TRBJ2-3 gives the whole variable domain EPEVTQTPSHQVTQMGQEVILRCVPISNHLYFYWYRQILGQKVEFLVSFYNNEISEKSEIFDDQFSVERPDGSNFTLKIRSTKLEDSAMYFCASSEFRTSGGAHTDTQYFGPGTRLTVL.

The gene calls are TRBV6-5 and TRBJ2-3, with 10 bases matching TRBD2. Unmatched junction bases numbered 6, after V lost 6 bases and J lost 6 bases. This CDR3 is 14 amino acids long. Germline assignment: CDR1 MNHEY and CDR2 SVGAGI. The CDR3 is CASRIGTSVDTQYF. The DNA of the CDR3 is TGTGCCAGCAGGATTGGGACTAGCGTTGATACGCAGTATTTT.

V usage is TRBV19 and J usage is TRBJ2-1, with D perhaps assigned TRBD1 or TRBD2 (5 bases each). The CDR3 sequence is 15 residues long. Trimming shortened V by 4 bases and J by 3 bases, and 13 bases separated the two germline ends. From germline, CDR1 is LNHDA and CDR2 SQIVND (reference sequence). CDR3 residues: CASSSRDRLYNEQFF. Written as DNA, the CDR3 is TGTGCCAGTAGTAGCCGGGACCGCCTCTACAATGAGCAGTTCTTC.

This clone was picked up one time. V usage is TRBV5-5 and J usage is TRBJ2-7; TRBD2 agrees at 9 bases. Per the germline V gene, CDR1 is SGHKS and CDR2 is YYEKEE (reference sequence). Losses at the gene ends were 7 bases for V and 0 bases for J; bases not matched to a gene: 11. The CDR3 is 16 amino acids. CDR3 in amino acids: CASVPAGGPGSYEQYF. The CDR3 DNA is TGTGCCAGCGTCCCGGCGGGAGGGCCGGGCTCCTACGAGCAGTACTTC.